A selection of T cell receptor beta chains follows, all from one sample in a study of cytomegalovirus exposure and HLA in healthy donors. TCRdb's copy holds only in-frame clones and misses some; the assay was immunoSEQ multiplex PCR. The sample carries some 180,000 clones, 80% to 90% recorded once. What was sequenced was PBMCs. These TCRs come from a man aged 40-49 years in good health and CMV-seropositive. Both conserved end residues are part of each CDR3. D genes are given only for firm matches. Only part of the rows carry a size: once, few, many, or a class if the clone is expanded.

TRBJ2-1 - - TRBV19 CASSIGAPGSSYNEQFF TGTGCCAGTAGTATAGGGGCTCCCGGGAGCTCCTACAATGAGCAGTTCTTC
TRBJ1-4 - TRBD1 TRBV18 CASSSWTGGEEKLFF TGCGCCAGCTCATCCTGGACAGGGGGCGAGGAAAAACTGTTTTTT
TRBJ2-7 - TRBD1 TRBV4-3 CASSQTMDRGQREQYF TGCGCCAGCAGCCAAACTATGGACAGGGGGCAGAGGGAGCAGTACTTC
TRBJ2-1 - - TRBV5-1 CASSLGAGNNEQFF TGCGCCAGCAGCTTGGGGGCAGGGAACAATGAGCAGTTCTTC
TRBJ2-7 - - TRBV9 CASSKGQSYSYEQYF TGTGCCAGCAGCAAAGGACAGTCGTATTCCTACGAGCAGTACTTC
TRBJ2-1 few - TRBV27 CASSLSPKRKQFF TGTGCCAGCAGTTTATCGCCTAAGAGGAAGCAGTTCTTC
TRBJ2-7 - - TRBV18 CASSPRYPASSYEQYF TGTGCCAGCTCACCACGGTACCCCGCTAGCTCCTACGAGCAGTACTTC
TRBJ1-4 - - TRBV5-1 CASSLVAGENEKLFF TGCGCCAGCAGCTTGGTGGCAGGCGAGAATGAAAAACTGTTTTTT
TRBJ1-5 - TRBD1 TRBV27 CASRDRDNNQPQHF TGTGCCAGCCGCGACAGGGACAATAATCAGCCCCAGCATTTT
TRBJ2-3 - TRBD1 TRBV28 CASSSATGGGLDTQYF TGTGCCAGCAGTTCCGCGACAGGGGGCGGGTTAGATACGCAGTATTTT
TRBJ1-3 - TRBD1 TRBV11-1 CASSRTGGDGNTIYF TGTGCCAGCAGCCGGACAGGGGGCGATGGAAACACCATATATTTT